These 30 T cell receptor beta chains were sequenced from one sample in a study of shared clonotypes between healthy human individuals. TCRdb's copy holds only in-frame clones and misses some; the assay was immunoSEQ multiplex PCR. The data show approximately 720,000 clones, roughly 70% seen once. Input material: memory CD4+ T cells sorted from blood. Subset: CD45RA-negative fraction. Every receptor here comes from a woman aged 30 to 39 in good health.

J is TRBJ2-7 and V is TRBV19; possibly TRBD1 or TRBD2 for D (5 bases each). The CDR3 is 13 amino acids. Trimming pared 6 bases from V and 2 bases from J, leaving 11 bases between. Germline CDR1 LNHDA, CDR2 SQIVND (reference sequence). The CDR3 nucleotides read TGTGCCAGTAGCCCGGGACGGGCCTACGAGCAGTACTTC. Translating it yields CASSPGRAYEQYF.

V gene TRBV15 combines with J gene TRBJ1-2; D is ambiguous. The CDR3 is 15 amino acids. V was pared by 0 bases and J by 4 bases, with 12 bases between. Germline V gene sequence: CDR1 LNHNV, CDR2 YYDKDF (reference sequence). The CDR3 here is CATSRDVGEPYGYTF. The CDR3 nucleotides read TGTGCCACCAGCAGAGATGTGGGTGAACCCTATGGCTACACCTTC.

This chain links TRBV28 with TRBJ2-6, with D tentatively TRBD1 (6 bases). CDR3 size: 13 residues. Germline CDR1 reads MDHEN; CDR2 reads SYDVKM. The V end was cut by 6 bases, the J end by 8 bases, with 11 bases between. CDR3 DNA: TGTGCCAGCAGAGGACAGATTTCCAACGTCCTGACTTTC. Translated: CASRGQISNVLTF.

The chain uses TRBV25-1 and TRBJ2-7; maybe TRBD1 (6 bases). Germline values: CDR1 MGHDK, CDR2 SYGVNS. V dropped 3 bases and J dropped 2 bases, with 8 bases sitting between them. There are 13 residues in the CDR3. The CDR3 sequence is CASSDGQTYEQYF. The CDR3 bases are TGTGCCAGCAGTGACGGACAGACCTACGAGCAGTACTTC.

The rearrangement uses TRBV11-1 and TRBJ2-1, with 13 bases identical to TRBD2. V trimming: 1 base; J trimming: 9 bases; junction bases outside the gene matches: 12. The CDR3 is 18 amino acids. CDR1 and CDR2 from the germline V gene are SGHAT and FQDESV (reference sequence). The CDR3 sequence: CASSLEGKLAGGPREQFF. The CDR3 nucleotides are TGTGCCAGCAGCTTAGAGGGGAAACTAGCGGGAGGGCCCCGTGAGCAGTTCTTC.

There are many counts of this clone. V gene TRBV4-1 combines with J gene TRBJ1-1, with D hard to call. Trimming left V 1 base short and J 3 bases short, with 15 bases between. Germline lookup yields CDR1 MGHRA and CDR2 YSYEKL. The CDR3 has 16 amino acids. CDR3 sequence: CASSQGEWHSDTEAFF. The CDR3 region has the DNA TGCGCCAGCAGCCAAGGGGAGTGGCATTCGGACACTGAAGCTTTCTTT.

The rearrangement links TRBV18 to TRBJ2-3; D possibly corresponds to TRBD1 (6 bases). CDR1 is KGHSH and CDR2 is LQKENI in the germline V gene. CDR3 length: 14 residues. The ends were cut back, 3 bases at V and 3 bases at J, with 10 bases in the middle. The CDR3 region has the DNA TGTGCCAGCTCACCTAGGACAGATACAGATACGCAGTATTTT. This codes for CASSPRTDTDTQYF.

The V gene is TRBV10-2, the J gene TRBJ1-4; the match to TRBD1 covers 8 bases. Germline V gene sequence: CDR1 WSHSY, CDR2 SAAADI. The V gene end was trimmed by 6 bases and the J gene end by 7 bases; junction bases not matched to a gene: 16. CDR3 length: 17 amino acids. The CDR3: CASREKSMTGVFEKLFF. The CDR3 DNA sequence: TGCGCCAGCAGGGAAAAATCCATGACAGGGGTCTTTGAAAAACTGTTTTTT.

The chain combines TRBV28 with TRBJ1-1; the D gene is possibly TRBD1 (5 bases). The CDR3 length is 14 residues. Trimming removed 6 bases at V and 5 bases at J, with 16 bases between. Germline values: CDR1 MDHEN, CDR2 SYDVKM. CDR3 protein: CASSFPEGSTEAFF. In DNA, the CDR3 is TGTGCCAGCAGCTTCCCGGAGGGGTCAACTGAAGCTTTCTTT.

V usage is TRBV29-1 and J usage is TRBJ2-7; possibly TRBD1 for D (6 bases). CDR1 and CDR2 (germline): SQVTM, ANQGSEA. This CDR3 has 14 residues. V was shortened by 1 base and J by 5 bases, with 15 bases between the two germline ends. CDR3 coding DNA: TGCAGCGTTGAAGGCCGGGGACAAGGGGACGAGCAGTACTTC. It yields the protein CSVEGRGQGDEQYF.

The chain links TRBV11-3 to TRBJ2-3; D is unresolved. The germline V gene has CDR1 SGHNT and CDR2 YENEEA. The CDR3 runs to 13 residues. The V end lost 1 base, the J end lost 5 bases, and 7 bases lay between the germline ends. CDR3 in amino acids: CASSLVSEDTQYF. CDR3 nucleotide sequence: TGTGCCAGCAGCTTAGTTTCCGAAGATACGCAGTATTTT.

This clone was seen only a few times. The chain combines TRBV28 with TRBJ2-7, with 11 bases fitting TRBD2. V dropped 3 bases and J dropped 5; count of bases not matched to a gene: 6. The germline V gene encodes CDR1 MDHEN and CDR2 SYDVKM. The CDR3 runs 15 residues. In DNA, the CDR3 is TGTGCCAGCAGTTTCCCTAGGGGACTAGCGGACGAGCAGTACTTC. Translating it yields CASSFPRGLADEQYF.

This clone was found a few times. The J gene is TRBJ1-5, the V gene TRBV6-1; a possible D gene is TRBD1 (6 bases). The CDR3 runs 12 residues. Germline assignment: CDR1 MNHNS and CDR2 SASEGT. The ends were cut back, 4 bases at V and 7 bases at J, with 8 bases in the middle. As DNA, the CDR3 is TGTGCCAGCAGTGCGGACAGACAGCCCCAGCATTTT. This sequence encodes CASSADRQPQHF.

For this clone: Other DNA sequences in this sample translate to the same CDR3. CDR3 sequence (DNA): TGCGCCAGCAGCTTTACAGGACCCCAAGAGACCCAGTACTTC. Translation: CASSFTGPQETQYF. This chain links TRBV5-1 with TRBJ2-5, with a possible D match to TRBD1 (5 bases). The CDR3 has 14 residues. Germline V gene lookup returns CDR1 SGHRS and CDR2 YFSETQ. Trimming left V 2 bases short and J 1 base short, with 9 bases between.

This clone is a singleton in its sample. The chain's CDR3 is CASSVTSGRPYNEQFF. CDR3 bases: TGTGCCAGCAGCGTAACTAGCGGGAGGCCTTACAATGAGCAGTTCTTC. This chain uses TRBV9 with TRBJ2-1, with 12 positions matching TRBD2. The germline CDR1 and CDR2 sequences are SGDLS and YYNGEE. V gave up 1 base and J gave up 4 bases; unmatched junction bases: 3. The CDR3 runs 16 residues.

This clone was counted once. The chain recombines TRBV11-2 with TRBJ1-3, with no clear D. This CDR3 contains 17 residues. Germline assignment: CDR1 SGHAT and CDR2 FQNNGV. Trimming took off 0 bases at V and 0 bases at J, with 12 bases between the two ends. The CDR3 DNA reads as TGTGCCAGCAGCTTAGAGCCCAGGAGGGACTCTGGAAACACCATATATTTT. Its protein is CASSLEPRRDSGNTIYF.

There are many counts of this clone. The rearrangement joins TRBV2 to TRBJ1-3, with D maybe TRBD1 (6 bases). From germline, CDR1 is SNHLY and CDR2 FYNNEI. CDR3 length: 13 amino acids. Between the trimmed V and J ends, which lost 4 bases and 8 bases, there was a span of 12 bases. The CDR3 bases are TGTGCCAGCAGTGGGGTACAGGGAGACACCATATATTTT. Translation: CASSGVQGDTIYF. Full variable domain (rest looked up from reference TRBV2 and TRBJ1-3): EPEVTQTPSHQVTQMGQEVILRCVPISNHLYFYWYRQILGQKVEFLVSFYNNEISEKSEIFDDQFSVERPDGSNFTLKIRSTKLEDSAMYFCASSGVQGDTIYFGEGSWLTVV.

This sequence joins TRBV28 and TRBJ2-3; 11 positions match TRBD2. The CDR3 has 19 residues. Germline V CDR1 and CDR2: MDHEN, SYDVKM. With V trimmed by 5 bases and J by 2 bases, 15 bases remained unmatched. DNA of the CDR3: TGTGCCAGCAGTCCGCCCACGTTGATAGCGGGAGGGTACACAGATACGCAGTATTTT. This gives the protein CASSPPTLIAGGYTDTQYF.

The chain carries TRBV9 and TRBJ2-1; D not resolved. Trimming took 3 bases from V and 4 from J, leaving 11 bases between them. Per the germline V gene, CDR1 is SGDLS and CDR2 is YYNGEE. This CDR3 is 14 amino acids long. This chain's CDR3 is CASSEAGLYNEQFF. For the CDR3, the DNA is TGTGCCAGCAGCGAGGCCGGGTTGTACAATGAGCAGTTCTTC.

The rearrangement links TRBV18 to TRBJ2-5, with D perhaps TRBD2 (5 bases). The V and J ends lost 9 bases and 5 bases respectively, with 16 bases between them. The CDR3 length is 13 residues. From germline, CDR1 is KGHSH and CDR2 LQKENI. CDR3 sequence reads: CASSRGDTETQYF. The DNA of the CDR3 is TGTGCCAGTTCCCGGGGAGATACGGAGACCCAGTACTTC.

Concerning this clone: This same CDR3 is encoded by further DNA sequences in the sample. DNA of the CDR3: TGTGCCAGCTCACCACCGGGACTGAACACTGAAGCTTTCTTT. Translation gives CASSPPGLNTEAFF. This rearrangement joins TRBV18 to TRBJ1-1; D might be TRBD1 (5 bases). The CDR3 spans 14 residues. In germline, CDR1 is KGHSH, CDR2 LQKENI. Trimming removed 0 bases at V and 0 bases at J, with 5 bases between.

A single count supports this clone. For the CDR3, the DNA is TGTGCCAGCAGTCTAGACGTGGGCACTGAAGCTTTCTTT. This encodes CASSLDVGTEAFF. V is TRBV25-1 and J is TRBJ1-1; the D is unclear. With 5 bases removed from V and 4 bases from J, the gap between germline ends came to 11 bases. The CDR3 is 13 residues long. CDR1 and CDR2 (germline): MGHDK, SYGVNS.

This chain links TRBV5-4 with TRBJ2-3; D remains ambiguous. The V end was cut by 6 bases, the J end by 3 bases, with 8 bases between. This CDR3 has 12 amino acids. Germline V lookup: CDR1 SGHNT, CDR2 YYREEE (reference sequence). CDR3 amino acids: CASIGWTDTQYF. In nucleotides, the CDR3 is TGTGCCAGCATTGGCTGGACAGATACGCAGTATTTT.

Of note for this clone: Being one base from a much bigger clone, this may be a read error. The gene calls are TRBV30 and TRBJ2-2; 7 nucleotides line up with TRBD2. Trimming took 1 base from V and 5 from J; bases not matched to a gene: 7. The CDR3 runs 15 residues. Germline V gene data show CDR1 as GTSNPN and CDR2 as SVGIG (reference sequence). The CDR3 DNA is TGTGCCTGGAGTGGGGGGGGAGGGAAGACCGGGGAGCTGTTTTTT. Protein: CAWSGGGGKTGELFF.

This clone has a single count. The CDR3 DNA is TGTGCCAGCAGCTTAGACAGGCGGTACACTGAAGCTTTCTTT. This sequence encodes CASSLDRRYTEAFF. The chain joins TRBV7-2 to TRBJ1-1, with a weak D call TRBD1 (5 bases). V shed 1 base and J shed 3 bases, with 9 bases lying between them. Germline loops: CDR1 SGHTA, CDR2 FQGNSA. The CDR3 is 14 residues long.

About this clone: The identical CDR3 is also encoded by other nucleotide sequences in the sample. The chain is built from TRBV7-2 and TRBJ1-1; D is undetermined. The CDR3 is 15 amino acids. Trimming took 1 base from V and 0 from J, leaving 9 bases between them. CDR1 is SGHTA and CDR2 is FQGNSA in the germline V gene. CDR3 bases: TGTGCCAGCAGCTTAGGCCCGGGGTTGAACACTGAAGCTTTCTTT. This codes for CASSLGPGLNTEAFF.

The chain uses TRBV30 and TRBJ1-2; D might be TRBD1 (6 bases). The CDR3 spans 13 residues. Germline loops: CDR1 GTSNPN, CDR2 SVGIG (reference sequence). V lost 5 bases to trimming and J lost 6 bases, with 16 bases between them. The CDR3 protein is CAWYGQGPHGYTF. The CDR3 DNA reads as TGTGCCTGGTACGGCCAGGGGCCGCATGGCTACACCTTC.

The CDR3 region has the DNA TGTGCCAGCAGCAACCAGGGCGAGCAGTACTTC. It encodes CASSNQGEQYF. The chain employs TRBV7-8 and TRBJ2-7; D perhaps matches TRBD1 (5 bases). The ends were cut back, 5 bases at V and 6 bases at J, with 8 bases in the middle. Germline V gene sequence: CDR1 SGHVS, CDR2 FQNEAQ. This CDR3 has 11 amino acids.

The rearrangement links TRBV5-4 to TRBJ2-7; 11 positions match TRBD1. Germline trimming cut 2 bases from V and 5 bases from J; bases unmatched to any gene: 6. Germline V CDR1 and CDR2: SGHNT, YYREEE (reference sequence). This CDR3 region has 15 residues. CDR3 in amino acids: CASSLKGQGVHEQYF. CDR3 DNA sequence: TGTGCCAGCAGCTTAAAGGGACAGGGGGTCCACGAGCAGTACTTC. Supplemented by reference TRBV5-4 and TRBJ2-7, the full variable domain reads ETGVTQSPTHLIKTRGQQVTLRCSSQSGHNTVSWYQQALGQGPQFIFQYYREEENGRGNFPPRFSGLQFPNYSSELNVNALELDDSALYLCASSLKGQGVHEQYFGPGTRLTVT.

The chain couples TRBV9 to TRBJ1-5; unclear D gene. The V and J ends lost 0 bases and 4 bases respectively, with 11 bases between them. The CDR3 length is 15 residues. CDR1 and CDR2 (germline): SGDLS, YYNGEE. The CDR3 nucleotides read TGTGCCAGCAGCGTAGGGGCCGGGAGGAATCAGCCCCAGCATTTT. Amino acid sequence: CASSVGAGRNQPQHF.